This entry features one T cell receptor (beta chain) sequence. Antigen: not known. It was with 60 Vbeta and 13 Jbeta primers that the PCR ran. Here immunoSEQ multiplex PCR was the method, and the copy in TCRdb shows in-frame clones only, minus some. The sample shows around 190,000 clones, 81% of them seen only once. The V and J ends lost 5 bases and 7 bases, in that order; junction bases with no gene match: 10. Germline V gene data show CDR1 as SGHAT and CDR2 as FQNNGV. The CDR3 runs 17 residues. These data are taken from a study of cytomegalovirus exposure and HLA in healthy donors. Study-level points and caveats: An observed cluster of highly shared sequence variants was recorded as a likely sequencing artifact.

The chain is built from TRBV11-2 and TRBJ2-1; 14 bases are a match to TRBD2. The sequence was collected from a man aged 35 to 55 in good health and CMV-seropositive. Material: PBMCs. The chain's CDR3 is CASSPRLAGGPGNEQFF. The CDR3 region has the DNA TGTGCCAGCAGCCCCAGACTAGCGGGAGGGCCGGGAAATGAGCAGTTCTTC.